The clone carrying this T cell receptor beta chain occurred many times. Its matching antigen is unknown. Trimming pared 5 bases from V and 2 bases from J, leaving 14 bases between. The CDR3 contains 15 residues. Germline V gives CDR1 SGHTA, CDR2 FQGTGA. This entry belongs to a study of spatial heterogeneity in lung cancer. MiXCR, run by TCRdb on the 5' RACE reads, gives a single entry per CDR3 protein. This repertoire shows around 3,400 distinct CDR3 sequences, 5.5% to 6.5% found once; its top ten account for 15% to 20%. Time point meaning: sample taken at primary tumor resection. 55 to 80 TRACERx patients with early, untreated non-small cell lung cancer donated samples. Material for sequencing was whole RNA from tumor, nontumor lung or frozen PBMC, left unsorted. Regarding the study as a whole: For expanded intratumoral alpha and beta TCRs, counts tracked tumor mutation counts. For tumor T cells, estimated coverage reached only 6% to 7% (alpha) and approximately 13% (beta).

J is TRBJ2-3 and V is TRBV7-3; a weak D match, TRBD2 (6 bases). Specimen: lung tumor tissue, collected at surgery. This receptor was identified in a female donor with early-stage non-small cell lung cancer. The CDR3 coding sequence is TGTGCCAGCAGCCGCTTGGGGGGACCCACAGATACGCAGTATTTT. The encoded protein is CASSRLGGPTDTQYF.